Listed below are T cell receptor beta chains from one sample, sequenced in a study of early T cells in non-severe SARS-CoV-2 infection. Using its own MiXCR run on the 5' RACE reads, TCRdb lists one record per CDR3 protein. The data contain around 76,000 distinct CDR3 sequences, around 10% of them singletons. The sequencing sample was made of whole blood. All receptors derive from an adult who was a healthcare worker with PCR-confirmed SARS-CoV-2 infection or an uninfected control (not recorded which). Both conserved end residues are part of each CDR3. The D gene is left open where the match is weak. Not every row has a clone size; where given, it reads once, few, many or a size class.

TRBV7-9	few	NA	TRBJ1-2	CASSLIAADLNYGYTF	TGTGCCAGCAGCTTAATAGCGGCGGACCTTAACTATGGCTACACCTTC
TRBV6-6	few	TRBD1	TRBJ1-5	CASSQTGTGFQPQHF	TGTGCCAGCAGCCAAACCGGGACAGGGTTTCAGCCCCAGCATTTT
TRBV18	many	NA	TRBJ1-1	CASSPLGPEAFF	TGTGCCAGCTCACCTTTAGGCCCTGAAGCTTTCTTT
TRBV11-2	NA	NA	TRBJ2-7	CASSLDGRGDEQYF	TGTGCCAGCAGCTTAGATGGCAGGGGGGACGAGCAGTACTTC
TRBV11-2	few	NA	TRBJ1-1	CASSLGGFEAFF	TGTGCCAGCAGCTTAGGAGGGTTTGAAGCTTTCTTT
TRBV18	few	NA	TRBJ1-5	CASSLKRTGTNQPQHF	TGTGCCAGCTCACTCAAAAGGACGGGCACCAATCAGCCCCAGCATTTT
TRBV16	many	TRBD2	TRBJ2-1	CASSQSLPLTSGGPNEQFF	TGTGCCAGCAGCCAATCCCTCCCCCTGACTAGCGGGGGACCCAATGAGCAGTTCTTC
TRBV7-7	many	NA	TRBJ1-3	CASSSTGTRDTAGSGNTIYF	TGTGCCAGCAGCTCTACCGGAACCCGGGACACCGCTGGGTCTGGAAACACCATATATTTT
TRBV6-5	NA	NA	TRBJ1-6	CASRPSNQSPLHF	TGTGCCAGCCGACCCTCTAATCAGTCACCCCTCCACTTT
TRBV11-2	NA	NA	TRBJ2-7	CASSLGADEQYF	TGTGCCAGCAGCTTAGGCGCCGACGAGCAGTACTTC
TRBV4-1	NA	NA	TRBJ1-5	CASSQDQGRLQHF	TGCGCCAGCAGCCAAGATCAGGGGAGGCTTCAGCATTTT
TRBV11-2	medium-sized	TRBD2	TRBJ2-5	CASSAQAGVQETQYF	TGTGCCAGCAGCGCCCAAGCGGGGGTTCAAGAGACCCAGTACTTC
TRBV18	few	TRBD1	TRBJ1-2	CASSPGGQGFSYGYTF	TGTGCCAGCTCACCGGGTGGACAGGGATTTTCCTATGGCTACACCTTC
TRBV4-1	many	NA	TRBJ2-1	CASSQRTPYNEQFF	TGCGCCAGCAGCCAGCGGACCCCTTACAATGAGCAGTTCTTC
TRBV29-1	few	TRBD1	TRBJ2-7	CSVEDSVGQGGYEQYF	TGCAGCGTTGAAGACTCCGTCGGACAGGGGGGATACGAGCAGTACTTC
TRBV4-1	NA	NA	TRBJ2-1	CASSQERSYNEQFF	TGCGCCAGCAGCCAGGAACGCTCCTACAATGAGCAGTTCTTC
TRBV29-1	many	NA	TRBJ1-2	CSVVGNNYGYTF	TGCAGCGTTGTAGGGAATAACTATGGCTACACCTTC
TRBV5-5	few	NA	TRBJ1-1	CASSSVLATRVGSTEAFF	TGTGCCAGCAGCTCGGTCCTCGCAACAAGGGTAGGGAGCACTGAAGCTTTCTTT
TRBV18	many	TRBD1	TRBJ1-5	CASSPRDRGSNQPQHF	TGTGCCAGCTCACCACGGGACAGGGGAAGCAATCAGCCCCAGCATTTT
TRBV12-3/TRBV12-4	NA	TRBD1	TRBJ1-1	CASSLCGGQGATEAFF	TGTGCCAGCAGTTTATGTGGGGGACAGGGGGCGACTGAAGCTTTCTTT
TRBV6-5	few	TRBD1	TRBJ2-3	CASSYSGTGATDTQYF	TGTGCCAGCAGTTACTCGGGGACAGGAGCCACAGATACGCAGTATTTT
TRBV27	few	TRBD1	TRBJ1-6	CASRGGDNSPLHF	TGTGCCAGCAGAGGGGGCGATAATTCACCCCTCCACTTT
TRBV11-2	few	NA	TRBJ1-2	CASSSEGDGYTF	TGTGCCAGCAGCTCAGAGGGGGATGGCTACACCTTC
TRBV7-6	many	NA	TRBJ1-6	CASSLGVGPNSPLHF	TGTGCCAGCAGCTTAGGGGTAGGCCCTAATTCACCCCTCCACTTT
TRBV6-6	NA	NA	TRBJ2-5	CASSYAPPGMRNSQETQYF	TGTGCCAGCAGTTACGCCCCACCGGGGATGAGGAACAGCCAAGAGACCCAGTACTTC
TRBV7-2	NA	NA	TRBJ2-4	CASSLALGSPNF	TGTGCCAGCAGCTTAGCGCTCGGAAGCCCGAACTTC
TRBV29-1	NA	NA	TRBJ2-2	CSVEAQGNTGELFF	TGCAGCGTTGAAGCCCAGGGGAACACCGGGGAGCTGTTTTTT
TRBV6-1	NA	TRBD1	TRBJ1-6	CASSEGDRGNSPLHF	TGTGCCAGCAGTGAAGGGGACAGGGGGAATTCACCCCTCCACTTT
TRBV20-1	many	NA	TRBJ2-3	CSARDFADTQYF	TGCAGTGCTAGAGATTTCGCAGATACGCAGTATTTT
TRBV9	many	TRBD1	TRBJ1-4	CASSGQGPDEKLFF	TGTGCCAGCAGCGGACAGGGACCGGATGAAAAACTGTTTTTT
TRBV12-3/TRBV12-4	NA	TRBD1	TRBJ1-1	CASSRTGTTEAFF	TGTGCCAGCAGTAGGACAGGGACCACTGAAGCTTTCTTT
TRBV3-1	NA	TRBD1	TRBJ2-7	CASSQVLGQEPYEQYF	TGTGCCAGCAGCCAAGTTCTAGGACAGGAGCCCTACGAGCAGTACTTC
TRBV4-3	many	TRBD1	TRBJ2-1	CASSPPTGSEQFF	TGCGCCAGCAGCCCCCCGACAGGGAGTGAGCAGTTCTTC
TRBV30	many	NA	TRBJ1-2	CAWKGPGTEDFYGYTF	TGTGCCTGGAAAGGTCCCGGGACGGAGGATTTCTATGGCTACACCTTC
TRBV20-1	many	NA	TRBJ1-5	CSASTSPNQPQHF	TGCAGTGCTAGTACCAGTCCCAATCAGCCCCAGCATTTT
TRBV20-1	NA	TRBD2	TRBJ2-7	CSTPGTSNHEQYF	TGCAGTACTCCCGGGACTAGCAACCACGAGCAGTACTTC
TRBV29-1	few	TRBD2	TRBJ2-1	CSVEGLAGYNEQFF	TGCAGCGTTGAAGGCCTAGCGGGGTACAATGAGCAGTTCTTC
TRBV7-6	many	NA	TRBJ2-6	CASSLTVSGANVLTF	TGTGCCAGCAGCTTGACAGTTTCTGGGGCCAACGTCCTGACTTTC
TRBV15	few	TRBD1	TRBJ1-1	CATSTGDRAPDTEAFF	TGTGCCACCAGCACGGGTGACAGGGCCCCTGACACTGAAGCTTTCTTT
TRBV7-9	NA	NA	TRBJ1-2	CASSLGPNGYTF	TGTGCCAGCAGCTTAGGTCCTAATGGCTACACCTTC
TRBV5-1	many	TRBD1	TRBJ2-7	CASSFGTGNEQYF	TGCGCCAGCAGCTTTGGGACAGGGAACGAGCAGTACTTC
TRBV6-2/TRBV6-3	NA	TRBD1	TRBJ2-2	CASSLQGANTGELFF	TGTGCCAGCAGTCTACAGGGGGCGAACACCGGGGAGCTGTTTTTT
TRBV29-1	NA	TRBD1	TRBJ2-7	CSVRGTGVLEQYF	TGCAGCGTTAGAGGGACAGGCGTGTTAGAGCAGTACTTC
TRBV7-9	many	TRBD2	TRBJ2-1	CASSLPAGGLGHEQFF	TGTGCCAGCAGCTTACCAGCGGGGGGACTTGGCCATGAGCAGTTCTTC
TRBV4-3	NA	NA	TRBJ2-3	CASSQDLGSDTQYF	TGCGCCAGCAGCCAAGATCTGGGATCAGATACGCAGTATTTT